This T cell receptor (beta chain) was identified in a study of human T cells and chemical hapten exposure. Only a few counts were recorded for this clonotype. TCRdb redid the calling of the RACE reads with MiXCR, one entry per CDR3 protein. The top ten clones hold around 4% of a sample with 80,000 to 95,000 distinct CDR3 sequences, about 10% of them seen once. The time point denotes: patch test 1, 2 weeks after DPC sensitization. Stated treatment: therapeutic diphenylcyclopropenone sensitization with weekly scalp DPC. The CDR3 extends over 13 amino acids. The germline CDR1 and CDR2 sequences are SGHAT and FQNNGV. The V end was cut by 5 bases, the J end by 8 bases, with 15 bases between.

The TCR comes from a woman aged 45-59 years with alopecia areata. Some clones in this sample may be carry-over from other donors' samples. The V gene is TRBV11-2, the J gene TRBJ1-2; D uncertain. The material sequenced was whole blood, taken in connection with sensitization to the hapten diphenylcyclopropenone (DPC). The CDR3 is CASSPGPTSGYTF. CDR3 in DNA: TGTGCCAGCAGCCCCGGCCCCACCAGCGGCTACACCTTC.